This T cell receptor (beta chain) was recorded in a study of T cell clones after liver transplantation. At the level of the study: A pre-transplant mixed lymphocyte reaction with TCRbeta sequencing defined graft-donor-reactive clones followed in post-transplant blood. Third-party-reactive TCRbeta sequences from pre-transplant mixed lymphocyte reactions served as antigen-independent comparators. General study results and limits: In two subjects, few donor cells limited the measurable donor-reactive repertoire.

Between the trimmed V and J ends, which lost 5 bases and 11 bases, there was a span of 16 bases. Germline V gene sequence: CDR1 SEHNR, CDR2 FQNEAQ (reference sequence). The CDR3 extends over 14 amino acids. Of note for this clone: The antigen is not known.

Profiled with immunoSEQ multiplex PCR; TCRdb holds only in-frame clones, not every one. The sample lists roughly 15,000 clones; approximately 82% were seen once. This TCR was recovered from a human patient who received a liver transplant. Some T cells may possibly be graft donor cells. The chain couples TRBV7-9 to TRBJ1-6; D not certain. This material consisted of CD8+ T cells from blood, taken around 49 months after liver transplant. CDR3: CASSPGRGWAPLHF. DNA of the CDR3: TGTGCCAGCAGCCCCGGACGAGGATGGGCACCCCTCCACTTT.